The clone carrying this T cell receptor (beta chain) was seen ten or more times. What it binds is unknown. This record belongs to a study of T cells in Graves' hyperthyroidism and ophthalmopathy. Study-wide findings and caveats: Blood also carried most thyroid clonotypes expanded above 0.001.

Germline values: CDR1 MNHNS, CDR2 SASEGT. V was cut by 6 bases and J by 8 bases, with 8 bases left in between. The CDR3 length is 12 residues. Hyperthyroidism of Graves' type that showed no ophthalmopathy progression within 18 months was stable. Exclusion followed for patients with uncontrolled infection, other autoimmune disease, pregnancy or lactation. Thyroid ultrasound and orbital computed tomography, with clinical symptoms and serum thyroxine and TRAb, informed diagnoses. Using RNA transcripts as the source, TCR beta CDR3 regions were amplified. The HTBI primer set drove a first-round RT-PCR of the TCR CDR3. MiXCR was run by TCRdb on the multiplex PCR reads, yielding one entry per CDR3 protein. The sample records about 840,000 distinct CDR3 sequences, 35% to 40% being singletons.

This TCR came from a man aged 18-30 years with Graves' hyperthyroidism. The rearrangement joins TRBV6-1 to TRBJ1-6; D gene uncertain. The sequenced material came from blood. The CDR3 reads CASREGYSPLHF. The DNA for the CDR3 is TGTGCCAGCAGGGAGGGTTATTCACCCCTCCACTTT.